This entry features one T cell receptor (beta chain) sequence. Its antigen is unidentified. This may be a read error, as it is one base from a much larger clone. This specimen comes from a study of regulatory T cells in long-lasting Graves disease. Study-wide results and caveats: Peripheral blood was the sole material, not thyroid tissue.

The TCR beta library used iRepertoire HTBI primers with Arm-PCR amplification of CDR3. Using its own MiXCR run on the multiplex PCR reads, TCRdb lists one record per CDR3 protein. The data show approximately 690,000 distinct CDR3 sequences, 25% to 35% seen once. V shed 8 bases and J shed 2 bases, with 19 bases lying between them. This CDR3 region has 15 residues. Regarding time point: persistent/refractory GD, antithyroid drugs over 5 years with positive TRAb. PBMCs were the source of the RNA used for TCR sequencing. The source of the patients was an endocrinology department in Xi'an, China. The sample in question was peripheral blood mononuclear cells (PBMCs), obtained when the disease was refractory, from a patient treated with antithyroid drugs. This rearrangement joins TRBV12-3 or TRBV12-4 to TRBJ2-7; D possibly corresponds to TRBD2 (7 bases). This receptor was identified in a female donor with Graves disease. CDR3 sequence: CASGSEGGRAYEQYF. The CDR3 bases are TGTGCCAGCGGTTCCGAAGGGGGGAGGGCCTACGAGCAGTACTTC.